One sample yielded the 3 T cell receptor beta chains listed below, sequenced in a study of T-cell memory formation after mild COVID-19. TCRdb called the 5' RACE reads again in MiXCR, with one record for every CDR3 protein. The top ten clones hold more than 20% of a sample with around 250,000 distinct CDR3 sequences, over 15% of them seen once. Sequences were obtained from PBMCs or a T cell subset sorted from them (not recorded which). The receptors originated from a young man who had mild COVID-19 (a few samples of this study predate the infection). Cell type and time point are not known.

This rearrangement joins TRBV5-1 to TRBJ1-5; 7 bases align to TRBD1. Losses at the gene ends were 4 bases for V and 2 bases for J; bases not matched to a gene: 6. CDR1 and CDR2 from the germline V gene are SGHRS and YFSETQ. The CDR3 is made up of 15 amino acids. The CDR3 sequence: CASSITGDGNQPQHF. The CDR3 DNA follows: TGCGCCAGCAGCATAACAGGGGATGGCAATCAGCCCCAGCATTTT.

This clonotype was counted a few times. J is TRBJ1-1 and V is TRBV7-9; D possibly corresponds to TRBD1 (6 bases). Trimming left V 3 bases short and J 1 base short, with 12 bases between. This CDR3 comprises 15 residues. Per the germline V gene, CDR1 is SEHNR and CDR2 is FQNEAQ (reference sequence). In DNA form, the CDR3 reads TGTGCCAGCAGCTTTGGGGGCGGGGCGAACACTGAAGCTTTCTTT. Protein sequence: CASSFGGGANTEAFF.

In its sample, this clonotype was seen a few times. CDR3 sequence reads: CAISDSYNEQFF. CDR3 in DNA: TGTGCCATCAGTGACAGCTACAATGAGCAGTTCTTC. The chain links TRBV10-3 to TRBJ2-1, with D uncertain. The CDR3 has 12 amino acids. From germline, CDR1 is ENHRY and CDR2 SYGVKD. Between the trimmed V and J ends, which lost 3 bases and 3 bases, there was a span of 3 bases.